These 15 T cell receptor beta chains came from one sample sequenced in a study of blood T cell repertoires in COVID-19. The protocol was immunoSEQ multiplex PCR, while the TCRdb copy is restricted to in-frame clones and leaves out a portion. The sample holds about 120,000 clones, 75% to 85% seen once. Sequenced: peripheral blood. The origin of the receptors is a man between 70 and 80 years old with acute or convalescent COVID-19.

This chain joins TRBV19 and TRBJ1-4; TRBD1 matches at 7 bases. V lost 4 bases and J lost 8; bases outside the gene matches: 13. The CDR3 is made up of 16 amino acids. CDR1 LNHDA and CDR2 SQIVND come from the germline V gene (reference sequence). As DNA, the CDR3 is TGTGCCAGTAGTACCCTAACCACCGGGACAGCGGAAAAACTGTTTTTT. This sequence encodes CASSTLTTGTAEKLFF.

The chain couples TRBV19 to TRBJ2-2; D is uncertain. Trimming removed 6 bases from V and 7 bases from J, with 12 bases in between. CDR3 length: 13 amino acids. Germline loops: CDR1 LNHDA, CDR2 SQIVND (reference sequence). The CDR3 is CASRAQKNGELFF. The CDR3, as DNA: TGTGCCAGTAGGGCCCAAAAGAACGGGGAGCTGTTTTTT.

This chain links TRBV2 with TRBJ1-5, with D unclear. Looked up from germline, CDR1 is SNHLY and CDR2 is FYNNEI. Trimming removed 5 bases from V and 2 bases from J, with 10 bases in between. The CDR3 has 14 residues. CDR3: CASSPSGGNQPQHF. The CDR3 DNA reads TGTGCCAGCAGTCCCTCGGGAGGCAATCAGCCCCAGCATTTT.

The V call is TRBV3-1 (or the pseudogene TRBV3-2), the J call TRBJ2-1; tentatively, D is TRBD2 (6 bases). The length of the CDR3 is 14 residues. Trimming removed 4 bases from V and 7 bases from J, with 14 bases in between. Germline CDR1 reads LGHDT; CDR2 reads YNNKEL (reference sequence). CDR3 amino acids: CASSPSVAGNEQFF. CDR3 DNA sequence: TGTGCCAGCAGCCCTTCAGTGGCGGGGAATGAGCAGTTCTTC.

Remarks on this clone: Distinct nucleotide sequences in the sample also encode this CDR3. The chain is built from TRBV5-1 and TRBJ1-3, with D uncertain. V gave up 3 bases and J gave up 0 bases, with 10 bases separating them. In germline, CDR1 is SGHRS, CDR2 YFSETQ. CDR3 length: 15 amino acids. Here the CDR3 reads CASSSDGSSGNTIYF. As DNA, the CDR3 is TGCGCCAGCAGCTCTGACGGGAGCTCTGGAAACACCATATATTTT.

V is TRBV7-3 and J is TRBJ2-1, with D unresolved. Trimming took 1 base from V and 9 from J, leaving 7 bases between them. This CDR3 comprises 12 residues. Per germline, CDR1 SGHTA and CDR2 FQGTGA. The CDR3 is CASSLSASEQFF. CDR3 bases: TGTGCCAGCAGCTTAAGCGCTAGTGAGCAGTTCTTC.

The genes are TRBV19 and TRBJ2-3; D unresolved. Trimming stripped 6 bases from V and 0 bases from J, with 16 bases between. CDR1 and CDR2 from the germline V gene are LNHDA and SQIVND (reference sequence). CDR3 size: 16 residues. The CDR3, as DNA: TGTGCCAGTAGCGGGTTTTTAAACCCTAGCACAGATACGCAGTATTTT. Residues: CASSGFLNPSTDTQYF.

The rearrangement uses TRBV6-5 and TRBJ2-7; D gene ambiguous. The CDR3 extends over 15 amino acids. V dropped 0 bases and J dropped 6 bases, with 15 bases sitting between them. The germline gives CDR1 MNHEY, CDR2 SVGAGI. CDR3: CASSYSRSLVVEQYF. For the CDR3, the DNA is TGTGCCAGCAGTTACTCGAGGAGCCTAGTTGTCGAGCAGTACTTC.

This chain joins TRBV28 and TRBJ1-6; no reliable D call. The CDR3 contains 18 residues. Germline CDR1 is MDHEN and CDR2 is SYDVKM. Trimming removed 3 bases from V and 0 bases from J, with 15 bases in between. Written as DNA, the CDR3 is TGTGCCAGCAGTTTTTGGAGGAAACAAAGCTCCTATAATTCACCCCTCCACTTT. Translation gives CASSFWRKQSSYNSPLHF. Based on the CDR3 plus reference TRBV28 and TRBJ1-6, the full variable domain is DVKVTQSSRYLVKRTGEKVFLECVQDMDHENMFWYRQDPGLGLRLIYFSYDVKMKEKGDIPEGYSVSREKKERFSLILESASTNQTSMYLCASSFWRKQSSYNSPLHFGNGTRLTVT.

The chain links TRBV18 to TRBJ1-5; D is uncertain. The V end lost 2 bases, the J end lost 7 bases, and 9 bases lay between the germline ends. The CDR3 loop spans 13 amino acids. Germline-derived CDR1 and CDR2 are KGHSH and LQKENI. The CDR3 DNA reads TGTGCCAGCTCACCAGAGGATAGGCAGCCCCAGCATTTT. Encoded protein: CASSPEDRQPQHF. Variable domain in full (rest from reference TRBV18 and TRBJ1-5): NAGVMQNPRHLVRRRGQEARLRCSPMKGHSHVYWYRQLPEEGLKFMVYLQKENIIDESGMPKERFSAEFPKEGPSILRIQQVVRGDSAAYFCASSPEDRQPQHFGDGTRLSIL.

Only one count was recorded for this clone. This chain uses TRBV30 with TRBJ2-2; TRBD2 agrees at 9 bases. CDR1 GTSNPN and CDR2 SVGIG come from the germline V gene (reference sequence). This CDR3 has 15 residues. The junction had 3 bases not matched to a gene; V was cut back by 4 bases and J by 0 bases. The CDR3 protein is CAWTSSGANTGELFF. For the CDR3, the DNA is TGTGCCTGGACCTCTAGCGGGGCGAACACCGGGGAGCTGTTTTTT. Supplemented by reference TRBV30 and TRBJ2-2, the full variable domain reads SQTIHQWPATLVQPVGSPLSLECTVEGTSNPNLYWYRQAAGRGLQLLFYSVGIGQISSEVPQNLSASRPQDRQFILSSKKLLLSDSGFYLCAWTSSGANTGELFFGEGSRLTVL.

The V and J genes are TRBV30 and TRBJ2-3; 8 bases match TRBD2. CDR1 and CDR2 (germline): GTSNPN, SVGIG (reference sequence). J gave up 0 bases and V 4 bases, and 3 bases lay outside the gene matches. The CDR3 is 14 amino acids. CDR3 coding DNA: TGTGCCTGGAACCTAGCGGGTAGCACAGATACGCAGTATTTT. Protein: CAWNLAGSTDTQYF.

A single count supports this clone. The rearrangement joins TRBV24-1 to TRBJ2-3; the match to TRBD1 covers 8 bases. The CDR3 contains 14 residues. CDR1 and CDR2 (germline): KGHDR, SFDVKD. V dropped 4 bases and J dropped 11; count of bases not matched to a gene: 10. The CDR3, as DNA: TGTGCCACCAGTGAAGGCCCCGGACAGGGCAGGCAGTATTTT. Protein sequence: CATSEGPGQGRQYF.

The genes are TRBV5-1 and TRBJ1-1, with D perhaps TRBD1 (5 bases). Germline loops: CDR1 SGHRS, CDR2 YFSETQ. This CDR3 comprises 15 residues. V lost 3 bases and J lost 3, with 15 bases in between. In DNA, the CDR3 is TGCGCCAGCAGCTCCCAGACAGAAGGCTACACTGAAGCTTTCTTT. It translates to CASSSQTEGYTEAFF.

DNA of the CDR3: TGTGCCAGTAGTTCCGGGACTAGCGGGAGGTTCCAAGAGACCCAGTACTTC. It translates to CASSSGTSGRFQETQYF. The chain employs TRBV19 and TRBJ2-5; 15 bases agree with TRBD2. CDR1 and CDR2 from the germline V gene are LNHDA and SQIVND (reference sequence). The CDR3 covers 17 residues. The trim removed 5 bases at V and 1 base at J, leaving 5 bases unmatched.